The 27 T cell receptor beta chains below were found in one sample sequenced in a study of naive and memory T cell subsets. Overall study results and limits: A few larger clonotypes appeared in naive repertoires, especially CD8, possibly memory cells re-expressing CD45RA.

These receptors have no known antigen. An equimolar mix of two oligonucleotides served as the beta constant-region primer for TRBC1 and TRBC2. Nested alpha and beta constant-region primers with the SP2 primer drove four PCR rounds on ligated cDNA. TCRdb reprocessed the UMI-ligation and nested PCR reads with MiXCR, giving one entry per CDR3 protein. The data show about 150,000 distinct CDR3 sequences, about 20% seen once. Sequenced sample: naive CD4+ T cells from blood. These receptors were collected from a human donor in good health.

At least ten counts were recorded for this clonotype. The V call is TRBV29-1, the J call TRBJ2-4, with TRBD2 as a possible D gene (6 bases). The V gene's germline CDR1 is SQVTM and CDR2 ANQGSEA. The CDR3 spans 16 residues. The V gene lost 0 bases and the J gene lost 0 bases, with 12 bases spanning the gap. The CDR3 DNA is TGCAGCGTTGAAGAGAGGACGGGAGTAGCCAAAAACATTCAGTACTTC. It yields the protein CSVEERTGVAKNIQYF.

The chain is built from TRBV10-3 and TRBJ2-7; 8 nucleotides line up with TRBD1. V gave up 3 bases and J gave up 1 base; unmatched junction bases: 5. The CDR3 has 15 residues. Germline CDR1 is ENHRY and CDR2 is SYGVKD. CDR3 loop: CAISDTGTGSYEQYF. The CDR3 DNA sequence: TGTGCCATCAGTGACACCGGGACAGGATCCTACGAGCAGTACTTC.

V usage is TRBV3-1 and J usage is TRBJ2-7; D may be TRBD1 or TRBD2 (6 bases each). Germline V gives CDR1 LGHDT, CDR2 YNNKEL (reference sequence). The V gene lost 0 bases and the J gene lost 12 bases, with 21 bases spanning the gap. This CDR3 region has 15 residues. CDR3 protein: CASSQDSQGGTRTYF. As DNA, the CDR3 is TGTGCCAGCAGCCAAGATTCCCAAGGAGGGACACGGACGTACTTC.

The V call is TRBV6-6, the J call TRBJ2-2; perhaps TRBD2 as D (6 bases). In germline, CDR1 is MNHNY, CDR2 SVGAGI (reference sequence). This CDR3 contains 16 residues. The germline V and J ends were trimmed by 0 bases and 2 bases, with 10 bases remaining between them. The DNA of the CDR3 is TGTGCCAGCAGTTACTCGGCGGGATTAAACACCGGGGAGCTGTTTTTT. Residues: CASSYSAGLNTGELFF.

This sequence joins TRBV12-3 or TRBV12-4 and TRBJ2-3; 12 positions match TRBD2. The V and J ends lost 5 bases and 2 bases, in that order; junction bases with no gene match: 11. This CDR3 is 18 amino acids long. The CDR3 bases are TGTGCCAGCAGTCCCCCCGGACTAGCGGGAAGACACACAGATACGCAGTATTTT. It codes for CASSPPGLAGRHTDTQYF.

As concerns this clonotype: A clone one base away is much larger, so this may be a read error. The chain has TRBV24-1 and TRBJ2-3; TRBD2 might be the D (6 bases). Germline V lookup: CDR1 KGHDR, CDR2 SFDVKD. The CDR3 is made up of 15 amino acids. The V end was cut by 0 bases, the J end by 6 bases, with 12 bases between. In nucleotides, the CDR3 is TGTGCCACCAGTGATTTGCAAGCTAGCGCGGATACGCAGTATTTT. It is translated as CATSDLQASADTQYF.

V is TRBV4-3 and J is TRBJ2-3; 9 nucleotides agree with TRBD2. V was clipped by 0 bases and J by 5 bases; unmatched bases: 6. This CDR3 comprises 16 residues. Germline CDR1 reads LGHNA; CDR2 reads YSLEER. In DNA form, the CDR3 reads TGCGCCAGCAGCCAAGACGCGGGAGGGCCTGTAGATACGCAGTATTTT. It specifies CASSQDAGGPVDTQYF.

This chain connects TRBV18 to TRBJ2-5; 8 bases align to TRBD2. The length of the CDR3 is 15 residues. J gave up 0 bases and V 3 bases, and 3 bases lay outside the gene matches. Germline V gives CDR1 KGHSH, CDR2 LQKENI. CDR3 amino acids: CASSPPGLDQETQYF. DNA for the CDR3: TGTGCCAGCTCACCTCCGGGACTAGACCAAGAGACCCAGTACTTC. Looking up the rest from reference TRBV18 and TRBJ2-5 gives the full variable domain: NAGVMQNPRHLVRRRGQEARLRCSPMKGHSHVYWYRQLPEEGLKFMVYLQKENIIDESGMPKERFSAEFPKEGPSILRIQQVVRGDSAAYFCASSPPGLDQETQYFGPGTRLLVL.

This clonotype has a count of ten or more. The CDR3 loop is CASSTRVEQYF. The DNA for the CDR3 is TGTGCCAGCTCTACCAGGGTCGAGCAGTACTTC. The chain carries TRBV12-3 or TRBV12-4 and TRBJ2-7; D is possibly TRBD1 (5 bases). The CDR3 runs to 11 residues. Trimming pared 8 bases from V and 6 bases from J, leaving 11 bases between.

This chain links TRBV7-2 with TRBJ2-7, with 7 nucleotides matching TRBD2. Germline assignment: CDR1 SGHTA and CDR2 FQGNSA. The CDR3 spans 15 residues. V dropped 6 bases and J dropped 4; count of bases not matched to a gene: 12. The CDR3 region is CASSPSAGEGYEQYF. CDR3 coding DNA: TGTGCCAGCAGTCCGTCGGCGGGAGAAGGTTACGAGCAGTACTTC.

This clonotype has only a few counts. The chain couples TRBV28 to TRBJ2-5; D may be TRBD1 or TRBD2 (6 bases each). Trimming took off 6 bases at V and 5 bases at J, with 19 bases between the two ends. CDR1 and CDR2 from the germline V gene are MDHEN and SYDVKM. The CDR3 sequence is 15 residues long. CDR3 region: CASSSSWTAGETQYF. The CDR3 DNA reads as TGTGCCAGCAGCAGTAGTTGGACAGCGGGCGAGACCCAGTACTTC.

This clonotype occurred many times. The V call is TRBV6-5, the J call TRBJ2-7; D unresolved. V lost 0 bases and J lost 5, with 17 bases in between. The CDR3 has 16 residues. Germline V gene lookup returns CDR1 MNHEY and CDR2 SVGAGI. Written as DNA, the CDR3 is TGTGCCAGCAGTTACTCGTTCTTCGACCAAAGGAACGAGCAGTACTTC. This translates into CASSYSFFDQRNEQYF.

The rearrangement uses TRBV6-5 and TRBJ2-3; unclear D gene. V shed 6 bases and J shed 2 bases, with 15 bases lying between them. This CDR3 comprises 15 residues. Germline V lookup: CDR1 MNHEY, CDR2 SVGAGI. Here the CDR3 reads CASSPDFTSTDTQYF. The CDR3, as DNA: TGTGCCAGCAGCCCCGACTTCACGTCCACAGATACGCAGTATTTT.

This clonotype was seen only a few times. The rearrangement uses TRBV6-5 and TRBJ2-3, with 16 bases lining up with TRBD2. V dropped 5 bases and J dropped 4; count of bases not matched to a gene: 6. From germline, CDR1 is MNHEY and CDR2 SVGAGI. The CDR3 totals 17 residues. The CDR3 coding sequence is TGTGCCAGCAGTACAAGGGGACTAGCGGGAGGGCCAGATACGCAGTATTTT. It codes for CASSTRGLAGGPDTQYF.

The chain couples TRBV24-1 to TRBJ2-1; 8 bases line up with TRBD2. The V gene's germline CDR1 is KGHDR and CDR2 SFDVKD. Unmatched junction bases numbered 15, after V lost 4 bases and J lost 8 bases. CDR3 size: 17 residues. CDR3 sequence reads: CATSDGGAGRARHEQFF. The CDR3 DNA is TGTGCCACCAGTGACGGGGGGGCCGGGAGGGCTCGGCATGAGCAGTTCTTC.

This clonotype was seen many times. V gene TRBV12-3 or TRBV12-4 combines with J gene TRBJ2-1; 10 bases align to TRBD2. V dropped 6 bases and J dropped 2; count of bases not matched to a gene: 10. This CDR3 is built from 17 residues. The CDR3 DNA reads as TGTGCCAGCAGGCCTATGACTAGCGGGTTAACCTACAATGAGCAGTTCTTC. Its translation: CASRPMTSGLTYNEQFF.

This clonotype was detected only a few times. The chain is built from TRBV30 and TRBJ2-1, with D unresolved. This CDR3 region has 14 residues. Trimming cost V 1 base and J 0 bases, with 7 bases left between them. Germline V gene sequence: CDR1 GTSNPN, CDR2 SVGIG (reference sequence). CDR3 nucleotides: TGTGCCTGGAGTGCGACTTCCTCCTACAATGAGCAGTTCTTC. This translates into CAWSATSSYNEQFF.

This clonotype appeared a few times. The chain links TRBV14 to TRBJ2-1; possible D gene TRBD2, 5 bases. Germline values: CDR1 SGHDN, CDR2 FVKESK. V was trimmed by 2 bases and J by 7 bases, leaving 18 bases between them. The CDR3 is 16 residues long. The CDR3 sequence: CASSQRTLRVGNEQFF. The CDR3 nucleotides read TGTGCCAGCAGCCAACGGACCCTGCGGGTCGGGAATGAGCAGTTCTTC.

This rearrangement joins TRBV29-1 to TRBJ1-2; 7 bases agree with TRBD1. The V and J ends lost 7 bases and 4 bases, in that order; junction bases with no gene match: 12. The length of the CDR3 is 14 residues. The germline CDR1 and CDR2 sequences are SQVTM and ANQGSEA. The CDR3 DNA reads as TGCAGCGCTAACAGGGGTGGGGGACTCTATGGCTACACCTTC. Amino acids: CSANRGGGLYGYTF.

The chain couples TRBV5-1 to TRBJ2-3; TRBD2 matches at 14 bases. The ends lost 3 bases at V and 4 bases at J; junction bases unmatched: 4. CDR3 length: 16 amino acids. Germline loops: CDR1 SGHRS, CDR2 YFSETQ. The CDR3 bases are TGCGCCAGCAGCTCGACTAGCGGGAGGGCCGCAGATACGCAGTATTTT. This codes for CASSSTSGRAADTQYF.

This clonotype was detected many times. This chain links TRBV29-1 with TRBJ2-1; D is possibly TRBD1 or TRBD2 (5 bases each). The CDR3 contains 16 residues. Germline-derived CDR1 and CDR2 are SQVTM and ANQGSEA. Trimming removed 6 bases at V and 8 bases at J, with 26 bases between. The CDR3 sequence: CSVVDVGTKYRHEQFF. For the CDR3, the DNA is TGCAGCGTGGTTGATGTCGGGACCAAGTATAGGCATGAGCAGTTCTTC.

The V call is TRBV6-5, the J call TRBJ2-1; D could derive from TRBD1 or TRBD2 (5 bases each). CDR1 is MNHEY, CDR2 SVGAGI, per germline. The V end was cut by 1 base, the J end by 7 bases, with 11 bases between. The CDR3 is 14 amino acids. CDR3 sequence (DNA): TGTGCCAGCAGTTACTATGGGGGTGGGAATGAGCAGTTCTTC. Its protein is CASSYYGGGNEQFF.

The genes are TRBV20-1 and TRBJ1-5, with no clear D. The CDR3 runs to 17 residues. V lost 4 bases and J 0 bases, leaving 19 bases between the germline ends. Germline lookup yields CDR1 DFQATT and CDR2 SNEGSKA (reference sequence). This chain's CDR3 is CSAISKGALYSNQPQHF. The CDR3 bases are TGCAGTGCTATATCCAAGGGAGCCCTCTATAGCAATCAGCCCCAGCATTTT.

V gene TRBV20-1 combines with J gene TRBJ1-5; weak D call: TRBD1 (5 bases). Deletions cut 2 bases from V and 2 bases from J, with 10 bases between. This CDR3 contains 14 residues. The germline V gene has CDR1 DFQATT and CDR2 SNEGSKA (reference sequence). In DNA form, the CDR3 reads TGCAGTGCTAGAACCGGGGCCGGCAATCAGCCCCAGCATTTT. Encoded protein: CSARTGAGNQPQHF.

This clonotype was picked up a small number of times. The chain uses TRBV12-3 or TRBV12-4 and TRBJ1-2; 9 bases map to TRBD1. CDR3 size: 14 residues. Trimming removed 6 bases from V and 7 bases from J; junction bases left unmatched: 9. In DNA, the CDR3 is TGTGCCAGCAGCCTACCGACAGGGGGGGGTGGCTACACCTTC. It translates to CASSLPTGGGGYTF.

This clonotype was observed a few times. The rearrangement links TRBV7-9 to TRBJ1-2, with 7 bases that match TRBD1. CDR1 and CDR2 (germline): SEHNR, FQNEAQ (reference sequence). The ends lost 8 bases at V and 6 bases at J; junction bases unmatched: 12. The CDR3 extends over 14 amino acids. CDR3 residues: CASGSRPTGDGYTF. The CDR3 DNA sequence: TGTGCCAGCGGGAGTAGACCTACAGGGGATGGCTACACCTTC.

This clonotype has just a few counts. The V and J genes are TRBV5-1 and TRBJ2-2, with 8 positions matching TRBD2. The CDR3 is made up of 16 amino acids. Germline V CDR1 and CDR2: SGHRS, YFSETQ. The J segment lost 4 bases and the V segment lost 1 base, leaving 6 bases of the junction unmatched. As DNA, the CDR3 is TGCGCCAGCAGCTTGCCAAGCGGGAGTCCCACCGGGGAGCTGTTTTTT. The encoded protein is CASSLPSGSPTGELFF.